What follows are 30 T cell receptor beta chains derived from one specimen sequenced in a study of response to subunit inactivated influenza vaccine. TCRdb re-called the RT-PCR reads through MiXCR, storing one row per CDR3 protein. The sample yields around 650,000 distinct CDR3 sequences, less than 20% seen once. The starting material was PBMCs from blood, obtained about 13 days after vaccination. Source of these receptors: a man aged 50-59 years who received an inactivated influenza vaccine.

To note about this clonotype: One junction end disagrees with the germline gene, perhaps due to a read error. The chain uses TRBV27 and TRBJ2-5; no firm D call. Per germline, CDR1 MNHEY and CDR2 SMNVEV (reference sequence). The CDR3 length is 12 residues. The CDR3 here is CASGFSRETQYF. Here the CDR3 DNA reads TGTGCCAGCGGTTTTTCCAGGGAGACCCAGTACTTC.

The chain combines TRBV19 with TRBJ1-5; D call uncertain. CDR1 LNHDA and CDR2 SQIVND come from the germline V gene (reference sequence). This CDR3 comprises 15 residues. V was trimmed by 5 bases and J by 5 bases, leaving 16 bases between them. CDR3 residues: CASSGDTLAYQPQHF. The CDR3 DNA sequence: TGTGCCAGTAGTGGAGACACCTTGGCTTATCAGCCCCAGCATTTT.

This clonotype was detected a few times. The chain joins TRBV3-1 to TRBJ2-2; TRBD1 matches 9 bases. The CDR3 extends over 17 amino acids. V was clipped by 4 bases and J by 4 bases; unmatched bases: 10. Germline loops: CDR1 LGHDT, CDR2 YNNKEL (reference sequence). The CDR3, as DNA: TGTGCCAGCAGCCTTCCTCGGGACAGGGATGCCACCGGGGAGCTGTTTTTT. This gives the protein CASSLPRDRDATGELFF.

The chain is built from TRBV4-2 and TRBJ1-2; D remains unclear. Germline CDR1 and CDR2: LGHNA and YNFKEQ. V shed 0 bases and J shed 0 bases, with 17 bases lying between them. CDR3 size: 18 residues. CDR3 coding DNA: TGTGCCAGCAGCCAAGAGATCGTTCAGGACGTCCCTAACTATGGCTACACCTTC. Its translation is CASSQEIVQDVPNYGYTF.

V is TRBV2 and J is TRBJ2-3, with 7 bases fitting TRBD2. The junction had 10 bases not matched to a gene; V was cut back by 4 bases and J by 6 bases. Germline V CDR1 and CDR2: SNHLY, FYNNEI. The CDR3 is made up of 15 amino acids. The CDR3 reads CASSANSGRRDTQYF. The CDR3 nucleotides read TGTGCCAGCAGTGCAAATAGCGGGCGGCGTGATACGCAGTATTTT.

In the case of this clonotype: The junction shows a germline mismatch at one end, possibly a read error. The chain recombines TRBV20-1 with TRBJ2-1; 12 nucleotides match TRBD1. The CDR3 consists of 13 residues. Looked up from germline, CDR1 is DFQATT and CDR2 is SNEGSKA (reference sequence). Here the CDR3 DNA reads TGCAGCGCGGGACAGGGGGCTAAAAATGGGCAGTTCTTC. Amino acids: CSAGQGAKNGQFF.

J is TRBJ2-6 and V is TRBV20-1, with no clear D. CDR1 DFQATT and CDR2 SNEGSKA come from the germline V gene (reference sequence). This CDR3 has 15 residues. V was clipped by 7 bases and J by 3 bases, with 16 bases between them. This chain's CDR3 is CSVPTARIGANVLTF. The CDR3 DNA reads TGCAGTGTCCCGACTGCCAGGATTGGGGCCAACGTCCTGACTTTC.

This clonotype was detected many times. The rearrangement joins TRBV28 to TRBJ2-5; D remains unclear. The V and J ends lost 5 bases and 6 bases respectively, with 13 bases between them. The germline V gene encodes CDR1 MDHEN and CDR2 SYDVKM. The CDR3 loop spans 13 amino acids. As DNA, the CDR3 is TGTGCCAGCAGTCCGGACGGTCTAAAGACCCAGTACTTC. Translated, it gives CASSPDGLKTQYF.

CDR3 residues: CAITRGGAADTQYF. CDR3 DNA: TGTGCCATCACGCGCGGGGGGGCCGCAGATACGCAGTATTTT. The chain joins TRBV10-3 to TRBJ2-3; 9 bases map to TRBD2. J was trimmed by 4 bases and V by 7 bases; bases with no gene match: 6. Germline V gives CDR1 ENHRY, CDR2 SYGVKD. The length of the CDR3 is 14 residues.

This clonotype was seen a few times. The J gene is TRBJ2-1, the V gene TRBV6-5, with TRBD1 matching 8 bases. Trimming removed 4 bases from V and 5 bases from J; junction bases left unmatched: 7. The CDR3 length is 15 residues. Germline V gene lookup returns CDR1 MNHEY and CDR2 SVGAGI. The CDR3 protein is CASSSTGQGHNEQFF. The CDR3, as DNA: TGTGCCAGCAGTTCAACCGGACAGGGCCACAATGAGCAGTTCTTC.

CDR3 nucleotide sequence: TGCGCCAGCAGCTGGGCCCAGGGGTTGGCGGGAGTGGCCTACAATGAGCAGTTCTTC. This encodes CASSWAQGLAGVAYNEQFF. This chain joins TRBV5-1 and TRBJ2-1, with TRBD2 as a possible D gene (7 bases). CDR1 and CDR2 from the germline V gene are SGHRS and YFSETQ. Trimming left V 3 bases short and J 2 bases short, with 24 bases between. CDR3 length: 19 residues.

The table lists this clonotype with a few counts. The chain employs TRBV5-1 and TRBJ2-6; D call uncertain. The CDR3 is 16 residues long. Germline CDR1 and CDR2: SGHRS and YFSETQ. Trimming removed 1 base at V and 0 bases at J, with 8 bases between. In DNA form, the CDR3 reads TGCGCCAGCAGCTTGATTGGGTCCTCTGGGGCCAACGTCCTGACTTTC. Protein product: CASSLIGSSGANVLTF.

V and J are TRBV15 and TRBJ2-1; perhaps TRBD2 as D (7 bases). The CDR3 covers 16 residues. Between the trimmed V and J ends, which lost 0 bases and 2 bases, there was a span of 11 bases. The germline CDR1 and CDR2 sequences are LNHNV and YYDKDF (reference sequence). In DNA form, the CDR3 reads TGTGCCACCAGCAGAGATCACGGGGGGCCCTACAATGAGCAGTTCTTC. Protein: CATSRDHGGPYNEQFF.

This chain connects TRBV20-1 to TRBJ1-4; D remains unclear. Germline CDR1 is DFQATT and CDR2 is SNEGSKA (reference sequence). The CDR3 has 14 amino acids. V was pared by 5 bases and J by 0 bases, with 10 bases between. In DNA form, the CDR3 reads TGCAGTGCTGCCGGACGGACAACTAATGAAAAACTGTTTTTT. Protein product: CSAAGRTTNEKLFF.

This clonotype has at least ten counts. This rearrangement joins TRBV6-5 to TRBJ1-2, with a weak D call TRBD1 (5 bases). V gave up 2 bases and J gave up 2 bases, with 6 bases separating them. CDR1 is MNHEY and CDR2 is SVGAGI in the germline V gene. The CDR3 consists of 13 residues. The CDR3 DNA reads TGTGCCAGCAGTTACGGGGGGAACTATGGCTACACCTTC. Encoded protein: CASSYGGNYGYTF.

The chain employs TRBV19 and TRBJ2-2; no reliable D call. The CDR3 consists of 16 residues. V was cut by 3 bases and J by 0 bases, with 11 bases left in between. Germline V CDR1 and CDR2: LNHDA, SQIVND (reference sequence). For the CDR3, the DNA is TGTGCCAGTAGTATTGCCGGCAGATCGAACACCGGGGAGCTGTTTTTT. Its protein product is CASSIAGRSNTGELFF.

This clonotype came up a few times. This chain uses TRBV2 with TRBJ2-1; TRBD1 matches at 9 bases. The germline V gene has CDR1 SNHLY and CDR2 FYNNEI. This CDR3 comprises 16 residues. Trimming at V came to 6 bases and at J to 2 bases, leaving 8 bases not matched to a gene. This CDR3 reads CASSGRDRVPYNEQFF. The CDR3 DNA reads as TGTGCCAGCAGCGGAAGGGACAGGGTCCCCTACAATGAGCAGTTCTTC.

This clonotype was found a few times. The chain recombines TRBV7-9 with TRBJ1-1; unclear D gene. CDR1 and CDR2 from the germline V gene are SEHNR and FQNEAQ (reference sequence). The V gene lost 1 base and the J gene lost 3 bases, with 9 bases spanning the gap. This CDR3 has 14 amino acids. CDR3 in DNA: TGTGCCAGCAGCTTAGGTACAAAGTACACTGAAGCTTTCTTT. This encodes CASSLGTKYTEAFF.

The V call is TRBV5-1, the J call TRBJ2-1; 12 positions agree with TRBD1. J lost 2 bases, V lost 4 bases, and 4 bases had no gene match. Per the germline V gene, CDR1 is SGHRS and CDR2 is YFSETQ. The CDR3 runs 16 residues. The DNA of the CDR3 is TGCGCCAGCAGCCCTGGGACAGGGGGCACCTACAATGAGCAGTTCTTC. Its translation: CASSPGTGGTYNEQFF.

In this sample, this clonotype turned up many times. The chain recombines TRBV12-3 or TRBV12-4 with TRBJ2-7, with D maybe TRBD2 (6 bases). The CDR3 has 15 amino acids. Trimming pared 7 bases from V and 3 bases from J, leaving 19 bases between. DNA for the CDR3: TGTGCCAGCACTCTCGGCCTGGGCGGGAACTACGAGCAGTACTTC. Encoded protein: CASTLGLGGNYEQYF.

The genes are TRBV28 and TRBJ2-3, with TRBD1 matching over 9 bases. Germline V gene lookup returns CDR1 MDHEN and CDR2 SYDVKM. The J segment lost 4 bases and the V segment lost 6 bases, leaving 5 bases of the junction unmatched. The CDR3 covers 14 residues. CDR3: CASSPDRGADTQYF. CDR3 nucleotide sequence: TGTGCCAGCAGCCCCGACAGGGGGGCAGATACGCAGTATTTT.

The chain joins TRBV7-9 to TRBJ2-2; 10 bases are a match to TRBD1. The germline V gene encodes CDR1 SEHNR and CDR2 FQNEAQ (reference sequence). V lost 2 bases, J lost 4 bases, and 7 bases stayed unmatched. This CDR3 comprises 17 residues. This chain's CDR3 is CASSLPSGTGVTGELFF. The CDR3 coding sequence is TGTGCCAGCAGCTTACCTTCCGGGACAGGGGTCACCGGGGAGCTGTTTTTT. Variable domain in full (rest from reference TRBV7-9 and TRBJ2-2): DTGVSQNPRHKITKRGQNVTFRCDPISEHNRLYWYRQTLGQGPEFLTYFQNEAQLEKSRLLSDRFSAERPKGSFSTLEIQRTEQGDSAMYLCASSLPSGTGVTGELFFGEGSRLTVL.

This clonotype was detected a few times. The V and J genes are TRBV29-1 and TRBJ1-2; D may be TRBD1 (6 bases). CDR3 size: 15 residues. Germline values: CDR1 SQVTM, CDR2 ANQGSEA. Trimming cost V 0 bases and J 5 bases, with 16 bases left between them. CDR3 residues: CSVEDPKDRSYGYTF. The CDR3 DNA reads TGCAGCGTTGAAGATCCTAAGGACAGATCTTATGGCTACACCTTC.

This clonotype turned up a few times. The chain combines TRBV10-3 with TRBJ2-3; unclear D gene. V was trimmed by 0 bases and J by 4 bases, leaving 17 bases between them. The CDR3 is 17 amino acids. The V gene's germline CDR1 is ENHRY and CDR2 SYGVKD. The CDR3 DNA reads as TGTGCCATCAGTGAGTCTAACGCAGGAATCGCGTCAGATACGCAGTATTTT. Protein: CAISESNAGIASDTQYF.

The chain is built from TRBV14 and TRBJ2-1; weak D call: TRBD1 (6 bases). The length of the CDR3 is 18 residues. V shed 0 bases and J shed 0 bases, with 15 bases lying between them. From germline, CDR1 is SGHDN and CDR2 FVKESK. This CDR3 is CASSQDGGLGASYNEQFF. In DNA form, the CDR3 reads TGTGCCAGCAGCCAAGATGGGGGTTTGGGGGCCTCCTACAATGAGCAGTTCTTC.

This clonotype showed up just once. V is TRBV11-2 and J is TRBJ2-7; 10 bases map to TRBD2. The CDR3 totals 15 residues. Looked up from germline, CDR1 is SGHAT and CDR2 is FQNNGV. V lost 5 bases to trimming and J lost 2 bases; unmatched junction nucleotides: 6. The CDR3 loop reads CASSRELAGTYEQYF. CDR3 DNA: TGTGCCAGCAGCCGAGAACTAGCGGGAACCTACGAGCAGTACTTC. The full variable domain, in which reference TRBV11-2 and TRBJ2-7 provide the parts outside the CDR3, is EAGVAQSPRYKIIEKRQSVAFWCNPISGHATLYWYQQILGQGPKLLIQFQNNGVVDDSQLPKDRFSAERLKGVDSTLKIQPAKLEDSAVYLCASSRELAGTYEQYFGPGTRLTVT.

The chain employs TRBV4-2 and TRBJ2-7; D perhaps matches TRBD1 (5 bases). CDR3 length: 15 amino acids. The V gene lost 2 bases and the J gene lost 1 base, with 12 bases spanning the gap. Germline V CDR1 and CDR2: LGHNA, YNFKEQ. Here the CDR3 reads CASSQRAGSSYEQYF. DNA of the CDR3: TGTGCCAGCAGCCAAAGGGCAGGGTCGTCCTACGAGCAGTACTTC.

This clonotype was seen only a few times. J is TRBJ1-1 and V is TRBV5-5; D is perhaps TRBD1 (5 bases). The CDR3 is made up of 15 amino acids. The V and J ends lost 5 bases and 5 bases respectively, with 19 bases between them. Germline V gene sequence: CDR1 SGHKS, CDR2 YYEKEE (reference sequence). CDR3 DNA: TGTGCCAGCAGAGAAGCCCTTGGGGGTTTTACTGAAGCTTTCTTT. It yields the protein CASREALGGFTEAFF.

This clonotype was observed a handful of times. J is TRBJ1-1 and V is TRBV7-9; possible D gene TRBD1, 6 bases. Germline values: CDR1 SEHNR, CDR2 FQNEAQ (reference sequence). CDR3 length equals 12 residues. V was pared by 5 bases and J by 5 bases, with 9 bases between. CDR3 in amino acids: CASSEGVTEAFF. The DNA of the CDR3 is TGTGCCAGCAGCGAGGGGGTAACTGAAGCTTTCTTT.

This clonotype was observed a handful of times. The chain recombines TRBV20-1 with TRBJ1-2; 9 positions match TRBD1. Germline CDR1 reads DFQATT; CDR2 reads SNEGSKA (reference sequence). The length of the CDR3 is 13 residues. V lost 8 bases and J lost 2; bases outside the gene matches: 6. The CDR3 reads CSILGQGNYGYTF. In DNA, the CDR3 is TGCAGTATTCTTGGACAGGGGAACTATGGCTACACCTTC.